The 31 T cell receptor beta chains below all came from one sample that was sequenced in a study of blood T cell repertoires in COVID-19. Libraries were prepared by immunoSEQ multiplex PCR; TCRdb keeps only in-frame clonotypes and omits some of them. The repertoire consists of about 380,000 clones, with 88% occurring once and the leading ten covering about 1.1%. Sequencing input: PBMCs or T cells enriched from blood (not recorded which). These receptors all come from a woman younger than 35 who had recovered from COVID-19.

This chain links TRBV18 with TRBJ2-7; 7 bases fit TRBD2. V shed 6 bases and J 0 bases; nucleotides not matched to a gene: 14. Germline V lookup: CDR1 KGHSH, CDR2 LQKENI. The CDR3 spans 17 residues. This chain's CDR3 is CASSPRGAGQSSYEQYF. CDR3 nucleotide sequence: TGTGCCAGCTCCCCCCGTGGAGCGGGGCAAAGCTCCTACGAGCAGTACTTC. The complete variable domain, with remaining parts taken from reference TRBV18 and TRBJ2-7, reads NAGVMQNPRHLVRRRGQEARLRCSPMKGHSHVYWYRQLPEEGLKFMVYLQKENIIDESGMPKERFSAEFPKEGPSILRIQQVVRGDSAAYFCASSPRGAGQSSYEQYFGPGTRLTVT.

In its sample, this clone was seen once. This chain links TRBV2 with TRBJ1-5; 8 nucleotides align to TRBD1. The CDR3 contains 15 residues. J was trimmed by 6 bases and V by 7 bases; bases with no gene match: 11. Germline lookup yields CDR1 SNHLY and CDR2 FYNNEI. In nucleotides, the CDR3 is TGTGCCAGCACCGTAATGTCAGGGGGCCTTCAGCCCCAGCATTTT. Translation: CASTVMSGGLQPQHF.

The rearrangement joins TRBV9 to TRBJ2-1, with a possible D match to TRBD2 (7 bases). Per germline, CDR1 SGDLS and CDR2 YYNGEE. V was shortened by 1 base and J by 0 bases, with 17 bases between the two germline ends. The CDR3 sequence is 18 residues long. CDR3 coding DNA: TGTGCCAGCAGCGTATGGGGGGGCGGCCCAAGCTCCTACAATGAGCAGTTCTTC. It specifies CASSVWGGGPSSYNEQFF.

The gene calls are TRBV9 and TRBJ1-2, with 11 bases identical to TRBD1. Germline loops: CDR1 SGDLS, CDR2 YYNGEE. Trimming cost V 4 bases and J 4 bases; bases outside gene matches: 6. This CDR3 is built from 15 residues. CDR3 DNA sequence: TGTGCCAGCAGCCCACAGGGACAGGGGGGCTATGGCTACACCTTC. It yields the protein CASSPQGQGGYGYTF.

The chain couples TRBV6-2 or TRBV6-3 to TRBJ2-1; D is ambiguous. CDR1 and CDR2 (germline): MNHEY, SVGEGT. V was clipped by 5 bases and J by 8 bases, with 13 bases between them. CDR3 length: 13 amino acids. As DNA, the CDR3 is TGTGCCAGCAGTCGCCCGTTCGAGTATGAGCAGTTCTTC. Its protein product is CASSRPFEYEQFF.

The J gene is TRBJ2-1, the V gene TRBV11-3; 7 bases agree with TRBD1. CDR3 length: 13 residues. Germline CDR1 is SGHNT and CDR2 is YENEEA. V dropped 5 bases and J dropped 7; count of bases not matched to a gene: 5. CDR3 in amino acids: CASSPGQTNEQFF. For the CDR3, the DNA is TGTGCCAGCAGCCCGGGACAGACAAATGAGCAGTTCTTC.

The CDR3 is CASRREESYGYTF. CDR3 bases: TGCGCCAGCAGACGAGAGGAGAGCTATGGCTACACCTTC. The chain couples TRBV5-1 to TRBJ1-2, with D unresolved. V lost 5 bases to trimming and J lost 4 bases, with 12 bases between them. The V gene's germline CDR1 is SGHRS and CDR2 YFSETQ. CDR3 length: 13 amino acids.

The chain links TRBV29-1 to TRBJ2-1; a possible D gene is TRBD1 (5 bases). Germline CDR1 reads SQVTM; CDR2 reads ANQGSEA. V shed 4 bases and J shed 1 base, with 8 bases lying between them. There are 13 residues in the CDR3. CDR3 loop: CSVGQISYNEQFF. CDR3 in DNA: TGCAGCGTTGGACAGATATCCTACAATGAGCAGTTCTTC.

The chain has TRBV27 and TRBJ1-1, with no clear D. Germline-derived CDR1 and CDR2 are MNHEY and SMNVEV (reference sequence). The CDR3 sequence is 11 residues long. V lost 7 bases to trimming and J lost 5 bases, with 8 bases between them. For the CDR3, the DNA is TGTGCCAGCATGAGTCTGACTGAAGCTTTCTTT. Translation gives CASMSLTEAFF.

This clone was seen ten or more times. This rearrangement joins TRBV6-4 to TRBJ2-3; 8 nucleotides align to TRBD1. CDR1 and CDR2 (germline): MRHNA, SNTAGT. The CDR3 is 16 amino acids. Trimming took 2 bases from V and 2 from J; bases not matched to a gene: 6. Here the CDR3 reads CASSDQGQADTDTQYF. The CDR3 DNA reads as TGTGCCAGCAGTGACCAGGGACAGGCCGACACAGATACGCAGTATTTT.

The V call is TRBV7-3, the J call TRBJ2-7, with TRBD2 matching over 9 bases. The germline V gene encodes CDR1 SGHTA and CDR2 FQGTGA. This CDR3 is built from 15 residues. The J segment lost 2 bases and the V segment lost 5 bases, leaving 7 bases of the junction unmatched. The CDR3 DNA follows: TGTGCCAGCAGCAGCGGGAGGCGGGGGGCCTACGAGCAGTACTTC. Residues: CASSSGRRGAYEQYF.

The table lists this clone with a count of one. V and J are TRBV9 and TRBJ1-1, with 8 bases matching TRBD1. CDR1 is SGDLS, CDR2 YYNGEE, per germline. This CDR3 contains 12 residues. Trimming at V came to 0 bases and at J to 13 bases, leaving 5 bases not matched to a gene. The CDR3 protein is CASSVAGGRVFF. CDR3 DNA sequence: TGTGCCAGCAGCGTAGCAGGGGGCCGGGTTTTCTTT. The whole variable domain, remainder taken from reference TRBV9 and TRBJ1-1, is DSGVTQTPKHLITATGQRVTLRCSPRSGDLSVYWYQQSLDQGLQFLIQYYNGEERAKGNILERFSAQQFPDLHSELNLSSLELGDSALYFCASSVAGGRVFFGQGTRLTVV.

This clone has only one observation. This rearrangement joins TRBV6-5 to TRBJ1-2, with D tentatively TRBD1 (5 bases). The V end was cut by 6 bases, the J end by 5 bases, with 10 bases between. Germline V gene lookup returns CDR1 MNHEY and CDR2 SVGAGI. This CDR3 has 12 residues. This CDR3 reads CASRQAGYGYTF. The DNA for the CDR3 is TGTGCCAGCAGACAGGCTGGGTATGGCTACACCTTC.

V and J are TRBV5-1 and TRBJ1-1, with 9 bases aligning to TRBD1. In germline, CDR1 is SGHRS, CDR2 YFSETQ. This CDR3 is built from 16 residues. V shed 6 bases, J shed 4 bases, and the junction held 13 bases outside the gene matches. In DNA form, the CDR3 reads TGCGCCAGCATACCCCCCGGGACAGGGAGATTCACTGAAGCTTTCTTT. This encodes CASIPPGTGRFTEAFF.

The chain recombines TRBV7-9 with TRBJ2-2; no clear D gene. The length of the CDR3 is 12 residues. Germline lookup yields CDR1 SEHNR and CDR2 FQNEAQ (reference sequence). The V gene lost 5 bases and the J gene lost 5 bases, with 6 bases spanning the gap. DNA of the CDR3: TGTGCCAGCAGCCACACGACCGGGGAGCTGTTTTTT. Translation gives CASSHTTGELFF. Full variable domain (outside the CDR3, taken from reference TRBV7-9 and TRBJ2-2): DTGVSQNPRHKITKRGQNVTFRCDPISEHNRLYWYRQTLGQGPEFLTYFQNEAQLEKSRLLSDRFSAERPKGSFSTLEIQRTEQGDSAMYLCASSHTTGELFFGEGSRLTVL.

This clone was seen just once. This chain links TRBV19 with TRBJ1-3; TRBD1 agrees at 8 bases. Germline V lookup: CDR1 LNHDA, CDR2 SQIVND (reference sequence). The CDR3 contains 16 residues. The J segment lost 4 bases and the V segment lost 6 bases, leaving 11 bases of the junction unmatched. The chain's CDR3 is CASRVVRTGQGNTIYF. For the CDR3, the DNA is TGTGCCAGTAGAGTCGTTCGGACAGGGCAAGGAAACACCATATATTTT.

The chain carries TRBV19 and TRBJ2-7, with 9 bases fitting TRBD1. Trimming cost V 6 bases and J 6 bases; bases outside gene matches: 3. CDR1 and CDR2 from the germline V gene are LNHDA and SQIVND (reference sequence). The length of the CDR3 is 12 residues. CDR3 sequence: CASSTQGAEQYF. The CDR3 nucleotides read TGTGCCAGTAGCACACAGGGGGCCGAGCAGTACTTC.

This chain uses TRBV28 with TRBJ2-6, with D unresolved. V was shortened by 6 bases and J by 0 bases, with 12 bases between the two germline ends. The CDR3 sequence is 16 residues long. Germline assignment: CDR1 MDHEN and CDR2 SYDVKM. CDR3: CASSQEQHSGANVLTF. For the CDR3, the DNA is TGTGCCAGCAGCCAGGAACAGCACTCTGGGGCCAACGTCCTGACTTTC.

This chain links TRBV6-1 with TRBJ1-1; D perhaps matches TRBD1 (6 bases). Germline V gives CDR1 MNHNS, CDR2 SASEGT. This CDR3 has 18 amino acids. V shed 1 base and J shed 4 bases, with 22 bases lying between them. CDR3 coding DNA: TGTGCCAGCAGTGAAGTCGTATCGCAGGGGTGGTGGAGCACTGAAGCTTTCTTT. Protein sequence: CASSEVVSQGWWSTEAFF.

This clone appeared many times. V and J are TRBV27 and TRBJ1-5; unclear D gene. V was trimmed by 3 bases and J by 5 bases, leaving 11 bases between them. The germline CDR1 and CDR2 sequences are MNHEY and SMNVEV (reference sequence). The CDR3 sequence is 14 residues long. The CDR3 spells CASSFRRAYQPQHF. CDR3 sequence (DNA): TGTGCCAGCAGTTTTCGGAGGGCGTATCAGCCCCAGCATTTT.

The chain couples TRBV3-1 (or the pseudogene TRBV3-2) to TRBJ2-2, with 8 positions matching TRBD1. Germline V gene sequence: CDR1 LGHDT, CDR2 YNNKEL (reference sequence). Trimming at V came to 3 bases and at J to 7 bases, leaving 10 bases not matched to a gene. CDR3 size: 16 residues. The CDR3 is CASSHLGTGPGGELFF. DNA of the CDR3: TGTGCCAGCAGCCATCTAGGGACAGGTCCTGGCGGGGAGCTGTTTTTT.

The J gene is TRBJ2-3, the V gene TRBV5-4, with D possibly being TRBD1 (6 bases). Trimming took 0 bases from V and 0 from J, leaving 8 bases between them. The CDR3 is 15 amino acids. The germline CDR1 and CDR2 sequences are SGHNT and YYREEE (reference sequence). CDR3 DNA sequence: TGTGCCAGCAGCTTGGGGCAGGGGAGCACAGATACGCAGTATTTT. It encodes CASSLGQGSTDTQYF.

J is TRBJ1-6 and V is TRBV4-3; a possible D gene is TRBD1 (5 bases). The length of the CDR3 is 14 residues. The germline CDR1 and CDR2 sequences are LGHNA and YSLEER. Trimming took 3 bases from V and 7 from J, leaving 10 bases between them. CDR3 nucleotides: TGCGCCAGCAGCCAGGGGCCCCCCAATTCACCCCTCCACTTT. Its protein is CASSQGPPNSPLHF.

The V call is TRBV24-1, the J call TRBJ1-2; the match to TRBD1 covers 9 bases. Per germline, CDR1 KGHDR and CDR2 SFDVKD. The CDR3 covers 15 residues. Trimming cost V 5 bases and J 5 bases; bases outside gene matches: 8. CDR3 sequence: CATSVRDRDSYGYTF. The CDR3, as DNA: TGTGCCACCAGTGTCCGGGACAGGGATAGTTATGGCTACACCTTC.

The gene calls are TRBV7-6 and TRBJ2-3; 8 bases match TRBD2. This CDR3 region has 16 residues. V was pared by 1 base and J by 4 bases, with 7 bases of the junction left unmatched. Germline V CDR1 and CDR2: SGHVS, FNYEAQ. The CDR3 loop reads CASSLGRGGAADTQYF. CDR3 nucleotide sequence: TGTGCCAGCAGCTTAGGCCGGGGGGGGGCGGCAGATACGCAGTATTTT.

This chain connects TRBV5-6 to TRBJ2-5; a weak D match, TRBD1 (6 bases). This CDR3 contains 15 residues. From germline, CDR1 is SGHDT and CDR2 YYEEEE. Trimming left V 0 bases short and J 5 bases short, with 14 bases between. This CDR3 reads CASSLALGAEETQYF. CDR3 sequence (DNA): TGTGCCAGCAGCTTGGCCCTGGGGGCTGAGGAGACCCAGTACTTC.

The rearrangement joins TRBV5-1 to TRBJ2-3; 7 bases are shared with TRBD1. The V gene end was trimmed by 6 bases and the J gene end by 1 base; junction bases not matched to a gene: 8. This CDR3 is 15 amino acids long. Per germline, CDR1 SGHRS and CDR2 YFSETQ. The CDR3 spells CASNRDSGGTDTQYF. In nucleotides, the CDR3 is TGCGCCAGCAACCGGGACAGTGGGGGCACAGATACGCAGTATTTT.

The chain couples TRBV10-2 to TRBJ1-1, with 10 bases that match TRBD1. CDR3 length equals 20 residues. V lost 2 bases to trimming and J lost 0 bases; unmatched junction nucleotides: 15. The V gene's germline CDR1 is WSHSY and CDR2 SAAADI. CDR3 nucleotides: TGCGCCAGCAGTGAGCCTTTGTACCGGACAGGGGGAGGTGTGAACACTGAAGCTTTCTTT. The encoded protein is CASSEPLYRTGGGVNTEAFF.

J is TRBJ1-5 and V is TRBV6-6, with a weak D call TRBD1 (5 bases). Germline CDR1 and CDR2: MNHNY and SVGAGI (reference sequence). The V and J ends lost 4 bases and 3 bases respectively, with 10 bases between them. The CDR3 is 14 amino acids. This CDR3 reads CASSFDSLNQPQHF. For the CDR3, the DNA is TGTGCCAGCAGTTTCGACAGCCTCAATCAGCCCCAGCATTTT.

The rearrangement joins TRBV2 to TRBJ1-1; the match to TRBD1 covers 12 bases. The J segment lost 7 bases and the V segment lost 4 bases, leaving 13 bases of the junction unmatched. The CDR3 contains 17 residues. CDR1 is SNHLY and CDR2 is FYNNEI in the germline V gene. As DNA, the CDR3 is TGTGCCAGCAGTGGAGGAGGGCGGGACAGGGGGCTTGGTGAAGCTTTCTTT. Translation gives CASSGGGRDRGLGEAFF.

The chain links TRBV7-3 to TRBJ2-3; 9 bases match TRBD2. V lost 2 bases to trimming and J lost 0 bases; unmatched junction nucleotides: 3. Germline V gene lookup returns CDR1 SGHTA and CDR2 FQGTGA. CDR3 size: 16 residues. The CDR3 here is CASSLRLADSTDTQYF. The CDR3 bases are TGTGCCAGCAGCTTACGACTAGCGGACAGCACAGATACGCAGTATTTT. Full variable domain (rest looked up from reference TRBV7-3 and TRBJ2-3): GAGVSQTPSNKVTEKGKYVELRCDPISGHTALYWYRQSLGQGPEFLIYFQGTGAADDSGLPNDRFFAVRPEGSVSTLKIQRTERGDSAVYLCASSLRLADSTDTQYFGPGTRLTVL.